Detailed here is one T cell receptor (beta chain). Antigen specificity is unknown. Libraries were prepared by immunoSEQ multiplex PCR; TCRdb keeps only in-frame clonotypes and omits some of them. The sample consists of more than 95,000 clones, roughly 84% of them appearing once. Trimming stripped 3 bases from V and 9 bases from J, with 6 bases between. CDR3 length: 10 residues. CDR1 is DFQATT, CDR2 SNEGSKA, per germline (reference sequence). This specimen comes from a study of identifying expanded T cells in peripheral blood. Study-level findings and limits: Approximately 1.2 clones differed between technical replicates, versus about 16 and 19 over time.

Specimen: blood. The chain links TRBV20-1 to TRBJ2-1; D is possibly TRBD2 (5 bases). The clonotype was recovered from a person between 18 and 75 years old in good health. The DNA of the CDR3 is TGCAGTGCTAGCGGAGGTGAGCAGTTCTTC. Amino acids: CSASGGEQFF.